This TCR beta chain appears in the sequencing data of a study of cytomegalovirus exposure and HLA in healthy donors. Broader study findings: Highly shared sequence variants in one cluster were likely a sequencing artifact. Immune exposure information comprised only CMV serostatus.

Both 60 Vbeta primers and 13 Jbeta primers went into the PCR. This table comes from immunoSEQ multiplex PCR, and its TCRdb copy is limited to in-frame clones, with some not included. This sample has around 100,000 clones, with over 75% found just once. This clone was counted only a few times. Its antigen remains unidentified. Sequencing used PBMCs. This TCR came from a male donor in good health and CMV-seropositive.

CDR3 DNA: TGTGCCAGCAGCCCTCGGACAGGGTGGGACAATGAGCAGTTCTTC. This encodes CASSPRTGWDNEQFF. The chain recombines TRBV5-6 with TRBJ2-1; TRBD1 matches 8 bases. V was pared by 4 bases and J by 5 bases, with 8 bases of the junction left unmatched. Germline V gene data show CDR1 as SGHDT and CDR2 as YYEEEE. This CDR3 has 15 amino acids.